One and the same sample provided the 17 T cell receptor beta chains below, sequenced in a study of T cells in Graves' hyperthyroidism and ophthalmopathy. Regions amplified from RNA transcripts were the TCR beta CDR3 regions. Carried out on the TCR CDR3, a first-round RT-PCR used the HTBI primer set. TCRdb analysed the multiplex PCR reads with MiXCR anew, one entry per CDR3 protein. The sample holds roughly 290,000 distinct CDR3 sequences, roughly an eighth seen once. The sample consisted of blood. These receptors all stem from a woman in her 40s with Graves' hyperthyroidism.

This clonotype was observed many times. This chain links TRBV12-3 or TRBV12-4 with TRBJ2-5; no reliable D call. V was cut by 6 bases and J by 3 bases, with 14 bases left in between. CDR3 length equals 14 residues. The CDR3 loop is CASRIGRREETQYF. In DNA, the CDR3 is TGTGCCAGCAGAATCGGGCGACGGGAAGAGACCCAGTACTTC.

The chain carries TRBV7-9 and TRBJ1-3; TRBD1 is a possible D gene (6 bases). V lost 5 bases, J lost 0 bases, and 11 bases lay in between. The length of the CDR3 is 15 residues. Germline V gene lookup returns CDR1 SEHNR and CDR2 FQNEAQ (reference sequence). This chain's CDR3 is CASSPRGASGNTIYF. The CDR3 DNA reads TGTGCCAGCAGCCCCCGGGGGGCCTCTGGAAACACCATATATTTT. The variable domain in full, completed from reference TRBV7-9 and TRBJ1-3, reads DTGVSQNPRHKITKRGQNVTFRCDPISEHNRLYWYRQTLGQGPEFLTYFQNEAQLEKSRLLSDRFSAERPKGSFSTLEIQRTEQGDSAMYLCASSPRGASGNTIYFGEGSWLTVV.

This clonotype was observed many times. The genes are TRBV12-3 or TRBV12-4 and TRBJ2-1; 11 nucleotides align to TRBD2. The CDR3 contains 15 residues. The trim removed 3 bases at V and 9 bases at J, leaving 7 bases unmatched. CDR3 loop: CASSFGTSGVGEQFF. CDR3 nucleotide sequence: TGTGCCAGCAGTTTCGGGACTAGCGGAGTGGGTGAGCAGTTCTTC.

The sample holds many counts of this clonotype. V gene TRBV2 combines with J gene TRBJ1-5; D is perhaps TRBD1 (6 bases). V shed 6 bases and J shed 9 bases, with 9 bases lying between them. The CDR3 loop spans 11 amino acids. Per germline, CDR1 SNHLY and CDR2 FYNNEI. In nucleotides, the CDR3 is TGTGCCAGCAGAGTCAGGGGGCCCCAGCATTTT. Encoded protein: CASRVRGPQHF.

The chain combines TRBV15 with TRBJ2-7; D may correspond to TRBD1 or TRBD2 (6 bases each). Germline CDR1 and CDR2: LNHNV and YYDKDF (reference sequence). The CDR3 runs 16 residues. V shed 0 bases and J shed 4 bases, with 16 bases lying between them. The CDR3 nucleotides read TGTGCCACCAGCAGAGATTTGGCACAGGGACTTTACGAGCAGTACTTC. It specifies CATSRDLAQGLYEQYF.

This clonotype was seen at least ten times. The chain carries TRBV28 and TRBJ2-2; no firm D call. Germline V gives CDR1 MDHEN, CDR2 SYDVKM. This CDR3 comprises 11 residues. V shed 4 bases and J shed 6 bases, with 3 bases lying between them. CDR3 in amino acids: CASSSSGELFF. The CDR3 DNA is TGTGCCAGCAGTTCGTCCGGGGAGCTGTTTTTT.

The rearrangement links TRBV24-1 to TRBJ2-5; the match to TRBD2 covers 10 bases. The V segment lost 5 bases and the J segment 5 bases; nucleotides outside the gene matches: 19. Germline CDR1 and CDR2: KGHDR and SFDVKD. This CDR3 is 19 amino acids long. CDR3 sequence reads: CATSGLTDSGTSVLETQYF. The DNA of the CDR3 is TGTGCCACCAGTGGCCTTACAGATTCCGGGACTAGCGTTCTGGAGACCCAGTACTTC.

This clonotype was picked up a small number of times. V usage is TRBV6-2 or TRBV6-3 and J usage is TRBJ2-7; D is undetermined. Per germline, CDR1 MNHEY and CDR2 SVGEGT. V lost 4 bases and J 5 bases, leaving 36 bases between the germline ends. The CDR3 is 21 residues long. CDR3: CASSSLFDGWTVSRAPHEQYF. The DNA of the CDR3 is TGTGCCAGCAGTTCATTATTTGACGGCTGGACCGTCTCTCGGGCCCCCCACGAGCAGTACTTC.

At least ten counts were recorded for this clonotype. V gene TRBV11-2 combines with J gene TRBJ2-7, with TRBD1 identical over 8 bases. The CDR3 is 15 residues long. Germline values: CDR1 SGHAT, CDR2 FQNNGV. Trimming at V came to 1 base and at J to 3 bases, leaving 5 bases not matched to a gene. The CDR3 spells CASSLAGTGYYEQYF. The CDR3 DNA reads TGTGCCAGCAGCTTAGCAGGGACAGGATACTACGAGCAGTACTTC.

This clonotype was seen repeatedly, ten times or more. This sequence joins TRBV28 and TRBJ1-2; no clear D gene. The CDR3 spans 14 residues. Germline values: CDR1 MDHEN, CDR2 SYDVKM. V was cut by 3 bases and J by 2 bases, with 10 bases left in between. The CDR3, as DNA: TGTGCCAGCAGTTTTATTGTAGGGAACTATGGCTACACCTTC. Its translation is CASSFIVGNYGYTF.

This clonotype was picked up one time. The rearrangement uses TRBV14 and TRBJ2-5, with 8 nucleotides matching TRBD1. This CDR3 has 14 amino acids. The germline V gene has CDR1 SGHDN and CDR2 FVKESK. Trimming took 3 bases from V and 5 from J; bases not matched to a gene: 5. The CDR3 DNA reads TGTGCCAGCAGCCAGGACAGGGTCACGGAGACCCAGTACTTC. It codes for CASSQDRVTETQYF.

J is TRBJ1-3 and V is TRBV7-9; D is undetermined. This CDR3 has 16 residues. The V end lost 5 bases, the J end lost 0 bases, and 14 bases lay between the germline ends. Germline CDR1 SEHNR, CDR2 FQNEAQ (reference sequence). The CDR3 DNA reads TGTGCCAGCAGCCTCATCGACCAAATCTCTGGAAACACCATATATTTT. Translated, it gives CASSLIDQISGNTIYF.

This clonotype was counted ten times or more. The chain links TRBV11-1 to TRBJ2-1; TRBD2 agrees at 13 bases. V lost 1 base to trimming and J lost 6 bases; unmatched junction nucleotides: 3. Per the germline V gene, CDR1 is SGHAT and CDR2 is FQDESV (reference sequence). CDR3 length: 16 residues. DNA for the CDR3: TGTGCCAGCAGCTTAGGACTAGCGGGAGGTCGCAATGAGCAGTTCTTC. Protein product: CASSLGLAGGRNEQFF.

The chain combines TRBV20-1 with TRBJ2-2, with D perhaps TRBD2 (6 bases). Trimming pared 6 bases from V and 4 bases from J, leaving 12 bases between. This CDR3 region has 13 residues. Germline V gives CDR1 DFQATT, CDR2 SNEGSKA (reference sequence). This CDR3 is CSAGGLSTGELFF. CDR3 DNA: TGCAGTGCGGGGGGACTTTCCACCGGGGAGCTGTTTTTT.

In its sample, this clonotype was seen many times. CDR3 protein: CASSLAQSGGELFF. The CDR3 bases are TGTGCCAGCAGTTTAGCGCAGAGCGGCGGGGAGCTGTTTTTT. The rearrangement uses TRBV12-3 or TRBV12-4 and TRBJ2-2; possible D gene TRBD2, 5 bases. The V and J ends lost 0 bases and 7 bases respectively, with 9 bases between them. There are 14 residues in the CDR3.

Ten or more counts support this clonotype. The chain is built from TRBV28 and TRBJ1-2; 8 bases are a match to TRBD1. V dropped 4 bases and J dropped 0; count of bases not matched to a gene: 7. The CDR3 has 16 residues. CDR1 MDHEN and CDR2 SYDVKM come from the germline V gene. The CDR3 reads CASSSTGDSANYGYTF. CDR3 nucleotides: TGTGCCAGCAGTTCGACAGGGGACTCAGCTAACTATGGCTACACCTTC.

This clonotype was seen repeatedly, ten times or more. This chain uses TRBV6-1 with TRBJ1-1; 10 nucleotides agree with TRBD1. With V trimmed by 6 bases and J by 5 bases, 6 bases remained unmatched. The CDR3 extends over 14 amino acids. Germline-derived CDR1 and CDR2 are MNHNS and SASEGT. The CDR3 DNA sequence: TGTGCCAGCAGGAAGACAGGGGGCTTAACTGAAGCTTTCTTT. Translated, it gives CASRKTGGLTEAFF.